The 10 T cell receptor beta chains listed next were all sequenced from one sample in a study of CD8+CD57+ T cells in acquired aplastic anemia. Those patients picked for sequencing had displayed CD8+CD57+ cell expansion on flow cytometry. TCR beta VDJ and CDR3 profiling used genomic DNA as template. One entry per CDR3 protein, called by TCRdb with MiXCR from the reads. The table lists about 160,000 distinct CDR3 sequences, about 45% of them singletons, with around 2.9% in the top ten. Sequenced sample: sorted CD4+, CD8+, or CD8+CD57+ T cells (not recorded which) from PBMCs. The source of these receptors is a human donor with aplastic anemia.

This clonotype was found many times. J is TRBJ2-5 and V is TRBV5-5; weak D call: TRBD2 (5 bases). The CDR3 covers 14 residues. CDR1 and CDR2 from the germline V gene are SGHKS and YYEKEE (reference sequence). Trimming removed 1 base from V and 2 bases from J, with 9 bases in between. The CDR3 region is CASSLMRVQETQYF. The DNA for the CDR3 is TGTGCCAGCAGCTTGATGAGGGTTCAAGAGACCCAGTACTTC.

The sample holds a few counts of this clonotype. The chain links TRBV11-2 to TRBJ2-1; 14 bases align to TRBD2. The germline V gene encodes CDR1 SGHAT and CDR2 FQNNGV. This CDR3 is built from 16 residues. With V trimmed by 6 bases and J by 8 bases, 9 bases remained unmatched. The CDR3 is CASRSGLAGVFDEQFF. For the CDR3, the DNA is TGTGCCAGCAGATCGGGACTAGCGGGAGTTTTCGATGAGCAGTTCTTC. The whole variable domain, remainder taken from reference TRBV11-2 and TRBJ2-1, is EAGVAQSPRYKIIEKRQSVAFWCNPISGHATLYWYQQILGQGPKLLIQFQNNGVVDDSQLPKDRFSAERLKGVDSTLKIQPAKLEDSAVYLCASRSGLAGVFDEQFFGPGTRLTVL.

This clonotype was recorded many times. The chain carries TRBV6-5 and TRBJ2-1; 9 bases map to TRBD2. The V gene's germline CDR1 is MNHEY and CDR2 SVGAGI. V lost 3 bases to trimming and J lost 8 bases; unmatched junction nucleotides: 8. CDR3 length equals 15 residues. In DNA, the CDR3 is TGTGCCAGCAGTTATGGGGCGGGAGGGCTCGATGAGCAGTTCTTC. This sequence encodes CASSYGAGGLDEQFF.

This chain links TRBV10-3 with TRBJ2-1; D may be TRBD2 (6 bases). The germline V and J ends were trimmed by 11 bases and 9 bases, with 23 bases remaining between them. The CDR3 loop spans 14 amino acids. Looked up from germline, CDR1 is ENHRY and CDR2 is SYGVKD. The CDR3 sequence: CALSSASEGGEQFF. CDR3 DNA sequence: TGTGCCCTTTCATCTGCTAGCGAGGGCGGTGAGCAGTTCTTC.

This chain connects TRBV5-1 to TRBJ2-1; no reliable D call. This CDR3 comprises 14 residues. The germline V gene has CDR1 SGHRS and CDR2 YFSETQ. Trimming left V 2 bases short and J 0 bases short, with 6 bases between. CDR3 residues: CASSLQSSYNEQFF. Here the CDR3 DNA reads TGCGCCAGCAGCTTACAGAGCTCCTACAATGAGCAGTTCTTC. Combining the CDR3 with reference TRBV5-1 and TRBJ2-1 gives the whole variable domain KAGVTQTPRYLIKTRGQQVTLSCSPISGHRSVSWYQQTPGQGLQFLFEYFSETQRNKGNFPGRFSGRQFSNSRSEMNVSTLELGDSALYLCASSLQSSYNEQFFGPGTRLTVL.

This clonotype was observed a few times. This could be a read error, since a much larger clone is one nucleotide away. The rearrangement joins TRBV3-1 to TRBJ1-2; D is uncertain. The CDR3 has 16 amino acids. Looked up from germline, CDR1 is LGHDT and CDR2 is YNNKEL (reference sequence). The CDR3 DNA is TGTGGCAGCAGCCCGCCTCGTGGGTATTCTAACTATGGCTACACCTTC. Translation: CGSSPPRGYSNYGYTF.

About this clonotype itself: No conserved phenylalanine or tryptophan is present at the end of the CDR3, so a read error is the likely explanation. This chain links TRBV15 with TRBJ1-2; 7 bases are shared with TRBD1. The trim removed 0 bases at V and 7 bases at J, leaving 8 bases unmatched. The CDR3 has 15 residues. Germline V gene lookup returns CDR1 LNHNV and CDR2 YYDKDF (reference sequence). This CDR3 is CATSRDPQGHGGYTS. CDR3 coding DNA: TGTGCCACCAGCAGAGACCCACAGGGGCATGGTGGCTACACCTCC.

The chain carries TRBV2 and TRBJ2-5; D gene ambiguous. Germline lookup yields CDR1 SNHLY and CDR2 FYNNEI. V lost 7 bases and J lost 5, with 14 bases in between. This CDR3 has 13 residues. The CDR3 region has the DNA TGTGCCAGCACGGGTGGGGTAGGGGAGACCCAGTACTTC. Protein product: CASTGGVGETQYF. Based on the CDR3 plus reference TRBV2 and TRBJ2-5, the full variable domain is EPEVTQTPSHQVTQMGQEVILRCVPISNHLYFYWYRQILGQKVEFLVSFYNNEISEKSEIFDDQFSVERPDGSNFTLKIRSTKLEDSAMYFCASTGGVGETQYFGPGTRLLVL.

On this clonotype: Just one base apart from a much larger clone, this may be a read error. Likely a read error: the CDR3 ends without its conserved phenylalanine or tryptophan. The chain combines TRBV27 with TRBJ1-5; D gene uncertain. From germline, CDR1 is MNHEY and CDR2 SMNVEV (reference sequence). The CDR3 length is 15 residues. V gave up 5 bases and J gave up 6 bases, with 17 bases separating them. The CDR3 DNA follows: TGTGCCAGCAGTGCAACGGCCCAGTACAGTCAGCCCCAGCATTGT. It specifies CASSATAQYSQPQHC.

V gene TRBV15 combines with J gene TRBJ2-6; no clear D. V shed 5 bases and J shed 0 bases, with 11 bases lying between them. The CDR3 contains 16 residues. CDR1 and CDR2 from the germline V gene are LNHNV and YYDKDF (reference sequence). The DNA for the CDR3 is TGTGCCACCAGCCCCCGGACCGGCTCTGGGGCCAACGTCCTGACTTTC. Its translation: CATSPRTGSGANVLTF.